This T cell receptor (beta chain) was sequenced during a study of monozygotic twins with inflammatory bowel disease. Study-wide results and limits: Compared with healthy co-twins, IBD patients showed reduced TCRbeta repertoire diversity by inverse Simpson. Especially with disease activity, IBD patients shared fewer clonotypes with others than healthy twins did.

The germline V gene has CDR1 SGHTA and CDR2 FQGNSA. This CDR3 comprises 13 residues. Across eight separate reactions for each sample, cDNA was made. TCRdb derives one entry per CDR3 protein from the 5' RACE reads, leaving out DNA. Recorded for this sample: about 420,000 distinct CDR3 sequences. To note about this clonotype: Antigen specificity is unknown.

The chain joins TRBV7-2 to TRBJ2-1. This sequence originates from a human donor with ulcerative colitis or Crohn's disease, or a healthy co-twin of an affected twin (not recorded which). Sequences were obtained from blood. CDR3 in amino acids: CASSLAGKHEQFF.